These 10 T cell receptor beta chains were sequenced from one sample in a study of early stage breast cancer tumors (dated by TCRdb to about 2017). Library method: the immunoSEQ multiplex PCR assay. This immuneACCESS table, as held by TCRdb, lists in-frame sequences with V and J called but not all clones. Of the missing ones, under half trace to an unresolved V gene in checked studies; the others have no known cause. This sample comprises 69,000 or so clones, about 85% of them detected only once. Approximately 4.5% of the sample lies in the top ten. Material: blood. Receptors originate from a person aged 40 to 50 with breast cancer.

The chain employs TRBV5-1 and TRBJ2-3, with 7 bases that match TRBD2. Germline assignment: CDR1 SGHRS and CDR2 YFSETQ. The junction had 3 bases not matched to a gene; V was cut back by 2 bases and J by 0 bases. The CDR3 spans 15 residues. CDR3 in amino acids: CASSFSGTSTDTQYF. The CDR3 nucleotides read TGCGCCAGCAGCTTCAGCGGGACTAGCACAGATACGCAGTATTTT.

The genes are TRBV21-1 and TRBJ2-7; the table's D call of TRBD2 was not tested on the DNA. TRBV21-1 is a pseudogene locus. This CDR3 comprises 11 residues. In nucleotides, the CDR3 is TGTGCCAGCCCCGTTTTCTACGAGCAGTACTTC. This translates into CASPVFYEQYF.

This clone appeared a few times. CDR3 region: CATYSGYGYTF. The CDR3 DNA is TGTGCCACCTATTCAGGATATGGCTACACCTTC. This sequence joins TRBV28 and TRBJ1-2; D ambiguous. This CDR3 spans 11 amino acids. V was trimmed by 10 bases and J by 5 bases, leaving 11 bases between them. Per germline, CDR1 MDHEN and CDR2 SYDVKM.

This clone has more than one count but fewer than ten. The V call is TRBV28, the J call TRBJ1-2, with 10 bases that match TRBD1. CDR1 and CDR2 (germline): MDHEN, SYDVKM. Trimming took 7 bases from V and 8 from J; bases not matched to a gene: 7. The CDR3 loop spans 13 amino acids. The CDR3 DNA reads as TGTGCCAGCAACCCTTCGACAGGGGGCGGCTACACCTTC. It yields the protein CASNPSTGGGYTF.

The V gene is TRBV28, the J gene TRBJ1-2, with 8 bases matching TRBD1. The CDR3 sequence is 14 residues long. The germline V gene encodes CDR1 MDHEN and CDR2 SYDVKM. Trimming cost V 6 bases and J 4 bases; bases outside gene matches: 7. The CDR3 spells CASRRTTGGYGYTF. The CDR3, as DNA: TGTGCCAGCAGGCGAACAACAGGGGGCTATGGCTACACCTTC.

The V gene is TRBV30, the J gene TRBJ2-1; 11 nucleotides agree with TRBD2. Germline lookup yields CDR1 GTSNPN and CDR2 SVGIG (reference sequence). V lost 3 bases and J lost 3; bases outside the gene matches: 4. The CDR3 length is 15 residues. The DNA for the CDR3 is TGTGCCTGGAGCGGCGGGACTAGCGGCTACAATGAGCAGTTCTTC. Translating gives CAWSGGTSGYNEQFF.

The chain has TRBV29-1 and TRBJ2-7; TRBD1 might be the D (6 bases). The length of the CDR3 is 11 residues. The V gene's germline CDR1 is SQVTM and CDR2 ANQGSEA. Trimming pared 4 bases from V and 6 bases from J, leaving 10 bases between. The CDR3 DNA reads TGCAGCGTTGGAACAGGGAGCGAGCAGTACTTC. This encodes CSVGTGSEQYF.

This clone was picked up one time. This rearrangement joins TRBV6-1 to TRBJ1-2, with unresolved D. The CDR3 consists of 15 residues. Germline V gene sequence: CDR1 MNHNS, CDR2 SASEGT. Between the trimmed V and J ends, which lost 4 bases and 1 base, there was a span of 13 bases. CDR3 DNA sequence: TGTGCCAGCAGTGCCGACCGGACGGGTAACTATGGCTACACCTTC. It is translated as CASSADRTGNYGYTF.

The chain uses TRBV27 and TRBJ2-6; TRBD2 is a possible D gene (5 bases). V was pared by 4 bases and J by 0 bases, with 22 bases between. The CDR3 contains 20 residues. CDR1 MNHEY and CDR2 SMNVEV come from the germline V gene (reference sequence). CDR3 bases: TGTGCCAGCAGTTCCGAGGGAAGGATAGGGTACCTCTCTGGGGCCAACGTCCTGACTTTC. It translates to CASSSEGRIGYLSGANVLTF.

The CDR3 reads CASSQLDTQYF. The CDR3 DNA reads TGCGCCAGCAGCCAACTAGATACGCAGTATTTT. The chain carries TRBV4-1 and TRBJ2-3; D is uncertain. The CDR3 extends over 11 amino acids. Trimming stripped 2 bases from V and 5 bases from J, with 2 bases between. Germline CDR1 MGHRA, CDR2 YSYEKL.